A selection of T cell receptor beta chains follows, all from one sample in a study of T cells in Graves' hyperthyroidism and ophthalmopathy. A single record per CDR3 protein comes from TCRdb applying MiXCR to the multiplex PCR reads. The sample lists about 280,000 distinct CDR3 sequences; 20% to 25% were seen once. What was sequenced was blood. The receptors derive from a man aged 35 to 55 with Graves' hyperthyroidism that later progressed to Graves' ophthalmopathy. Each CDR3 is given without its conserved first and last residue. Each record gives: CDR3 protein, V gene, J gene.

CDR3: SASSGHDRFTYEQY
V: TRBV20-1
J: TRBJ2-7

CDR3: ASSLGTSGNYEQY
V: TRBV7-3
J: TRBJ2-7

CDR3: ASSLTGETLFTEAF
V: TRBV5-1
J: TRBJ1-1

CDR3: ASSPPGQLGGYT
V: TRBV28
J: TRBJ1-2

CDR3: ASSLYHVAYEQY
V: TRBV11-2
J: TRBJ2-7

CDR3: SVEGHRGTEAF
V: TRBV29-1
J: TRBJ1-1

CDR3: ASSVGSDSYEQY
V: TRBV9
J: TRBJ2-7

CDR3: ASSVDVRVGQETQY
V: TRBV9
J: TRBJ2-5

CDR3: SAHLHEQY
V: TRBV20-1
J: TRBJ2-7

CDR3: ASSSAYRYEQY
V: TRBV5-1
J: TRBJ2-7

CDR3: SVDGETSGETQY
V: TRBV29-1
J: TRBJ2-3

CDR3: ASSVVGGGTEAF
V: TRBV9
J: TRBJ1-1

CDR3: SVDVGASGNTIY
V: TRBV29-1
J: TRBJ1-3

CDR3: ASSFKGLAGLSSYEQY
V: TRBV12-3/TRBV12-4
J: TRBJ2-7

CDR3: ASSLSGMEETQY
V: TRBV5-1
J: TRBJ2-5

CDR3: ASSLRSSGSGELF
V: TRBV28
J: TRBJ2-2

CDR3: ASSSAGGRAYEQY
V: TRBV7-2
J: TRBJ2-7

CDR3: ACGQGLVGYT
V: TRBV30
J: TRBJ1-2

CDR3: ASSQVGSGLSYNEQF
V: TRBV14
J: TRBJ2-1

CDR3: ASSLNGRATEAF
V: TRBV12-3/TRBV12-4
J: TRBJ1-1

CDR3: ASIFSGSHNEQF
V: TRBV6-2/TRBV6-3
J: TRBJ2-1

CDR3: ASSQETSASSYEQY
V: TRBV4-1
J: TRBJ2-7

CDR3: ASSSWSFNEAF
V: TRBV6-5
J: TRBJ1-1

CDR3: ASIDRAHIRY
V: TRBV28
J: TRBJ2-4

CDR3: ASKASGNTGELF
V: TRBV19
J: TRBJ2-2

CDR3: ASSDGLGRYNSPLH
V: TRBV11-2
J: TRBJ1-6

CDR3: AGRGDFLAYGYT
V: TRBV2
J: TRBJ1-2

CDR3: ASSEHRKETQY
V: TRBV25-1
J: TRBJ2-5

CDR3: AWSLGDIQY
V: TRBV30
J: TRBJ2-4

CDR3: ASSLGRLRVAF
V: TRBV28
J: TRBJ1-1

CDR3: SATATGNLETQY
V: TRBV20-1
J: TRBJ2-5

CDR3: ASRRALTNTEAF
V: TRBV12-3/TRBV12-4
J: TRBJ1-1

CDR3: ASSYSTSRQYEQY
V: TRBV6-5
J: TRBJ2-7

CDR3: ASSPFEDVYEQY
V: TRBV7-8
J: TRBJ2-7

CDR3: AWSSPGGTEAF
V: TRBV30
J: TRBJ1-1

CDR3: ASSDGRFGNTIY
V: TRBV6-1
J: TRBJ1-3

CDR3: ASSQTAYGYT
V: TRBV4-1
J: TRBJ1-2

CDR3: ATSSHQPSQGEQY
V: TRBV15
J: TRBJ2-7

CDR3: ASSLDRAGTEAF
V: TRBV2
J: TRBJ1-1

CDR3: ASSFETGSETQY
V: TRBV12-3/TRBV12-4
J: TRBJ2-5

CDR3: ASSRQLQETQY
V: TRBV4-1
J: TRBJ2-5

CDR3: ATSDPGQGATGELF
V: TRBV24-1
J: TRBJ2-2